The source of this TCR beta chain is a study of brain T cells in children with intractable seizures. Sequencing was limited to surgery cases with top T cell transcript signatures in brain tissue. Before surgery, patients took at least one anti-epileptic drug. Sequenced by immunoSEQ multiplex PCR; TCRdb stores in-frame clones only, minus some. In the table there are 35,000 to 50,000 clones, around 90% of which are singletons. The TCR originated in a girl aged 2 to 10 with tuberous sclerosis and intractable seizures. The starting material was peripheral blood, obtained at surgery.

As DNA, the CDR3 is TGTGCCAGCAGTCCTAGGGGTCGACGGGGAGCCCTGGGGACTGAAGCTTTCTTT. Its translation is CASSPRGRRGALGTEAFF. The rearrangement joins TRBV6-6 to TRBJ1-1, with a weak D call TRBD1 (5 bases). Germline V gene lookup returns CDR1 MNHNY and CDR2 SVGAGI (reference sequence). The CDR3 contains 18 residues. Trimming removed 5 bases from V and 5 bases from J, with 27 bases in between.